This record looks at one T cell receptor beta chain sequence and its context. This clone's antigen is unknown. No base quality values were provided; no much bigger clone lies one nucleotide off. The method was PCR. These reads were obtained on an Illumina HiSeq 2000. TCRdb trimmed public reads at Q25 via fastp, called clones via MiXCR and kept in-frame beta chains. CDR3 protein sequences are deduplicated, and each keeps its most common genes and DNA. The sample data list over 70,000 distinct CDR3 sequences, and 45% to 60% of these were observed just once. The ten top clones hold around 15% of the sample. At the junction V is shortened by 2 bases and J by 1 base; bases outside the gene matches: 1. The CDR3, from cysteine to phenylalanine, totals 15 residues. Solely the CDR3 DNA is kept, with 45 bases framed from the first base. As encoded in the germline V gene, CDR1 is ENHRY while CDR2 is SYGVKD. The data were obtained in a study of CDR3 diversity in severe acne (dated by TCRdb to between 2018 and 2021).

The chain couples TRBV10-3 to TRBJ2-5; 10 nucleotides in the junction match TRBD2. This receptor was identified in a male donor in good health, without acne. Sequencing used blood. The sequenced DNA: TGTGCCATCAGTGAGCCTAGCGGGGGCCAAGAGACCCAGTACTTC. Protein translation: CAISEPSGGQETQYF.